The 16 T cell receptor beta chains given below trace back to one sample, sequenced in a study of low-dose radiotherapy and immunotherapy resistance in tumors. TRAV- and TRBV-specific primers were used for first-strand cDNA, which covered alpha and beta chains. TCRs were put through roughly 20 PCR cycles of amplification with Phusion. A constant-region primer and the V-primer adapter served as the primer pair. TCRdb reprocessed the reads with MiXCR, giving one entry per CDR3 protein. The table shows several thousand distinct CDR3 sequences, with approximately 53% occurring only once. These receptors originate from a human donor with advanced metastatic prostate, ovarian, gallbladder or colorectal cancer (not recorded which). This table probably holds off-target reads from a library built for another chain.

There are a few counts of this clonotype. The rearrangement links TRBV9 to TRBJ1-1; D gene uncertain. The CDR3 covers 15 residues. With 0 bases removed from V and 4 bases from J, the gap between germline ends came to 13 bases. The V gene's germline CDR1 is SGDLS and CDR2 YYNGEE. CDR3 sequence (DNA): TGTGCCAGCAGCGTAGGAAGCCTGGGAAGCACTGAAGCTTTCTTT. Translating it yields CASSVGSLGSTEAFF.

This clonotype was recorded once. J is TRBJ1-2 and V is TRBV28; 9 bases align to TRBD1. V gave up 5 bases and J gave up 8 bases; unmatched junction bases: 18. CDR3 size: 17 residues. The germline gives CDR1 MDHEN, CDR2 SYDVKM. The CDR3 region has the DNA TGTGCCAGCAGTGCGGCGGGACAGGGAAGAGGACGCCGCGGCTACACCTTC. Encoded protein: CASSAAGQGRGRRGYTF.

CDR3 residues: CASSQATLEQFF. The CDR3 DNA follows: TGTGCCAGCAGCCAAGCGACCCTCGAGCAGTTCTTC. V is TRBV12-3 or TRBV12-4 and J is TRBJ2-1; D is unclear. This CDR3 comprises 12 residues. V was cut by 6 bases and J by 10 bases, with 13 bases left in between.

CDR3 in DNA: TGTGCCAGTAAGCCAGCGGGGGGCGGGAGCTCCTACAATGAGCAGTTCTTC. It specifies CASKPAGGGSSYNEQFF. This chain joins TRBV19 and TRBJ2-1; 9 bases map to TRBD2. The CDR3 covers 17 residues. Germline CDR1 and CDR2: LNHDA and SQIVND (reference sequence). Trimming took 7 bases from V and 0 from J; bases not matched to a gene: 10.

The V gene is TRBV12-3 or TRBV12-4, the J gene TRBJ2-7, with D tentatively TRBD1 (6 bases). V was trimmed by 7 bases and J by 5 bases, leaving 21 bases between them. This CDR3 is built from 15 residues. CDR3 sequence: CASTSNSRGFDEQYF. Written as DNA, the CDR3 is TGTGCCAGCACCTCGAATTCCAGGGGATTCGACGAGCAGTACTTC.

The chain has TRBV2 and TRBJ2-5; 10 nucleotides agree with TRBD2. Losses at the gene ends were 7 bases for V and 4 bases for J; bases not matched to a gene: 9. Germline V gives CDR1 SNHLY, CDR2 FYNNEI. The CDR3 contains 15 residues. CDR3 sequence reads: CASNPAGGPGETQYF. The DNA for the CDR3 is TGTGCCAGCAATCCAGCGGGGGGGCCGGGAGAGACCCAGTACTTC.

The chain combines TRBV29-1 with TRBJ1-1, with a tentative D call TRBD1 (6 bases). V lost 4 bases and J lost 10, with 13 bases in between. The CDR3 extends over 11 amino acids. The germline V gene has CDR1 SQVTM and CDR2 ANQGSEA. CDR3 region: CSVVRDIGAFF. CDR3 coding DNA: TGCAGCGTTGTAAGGGACATAGGAGCTTTCTTT.

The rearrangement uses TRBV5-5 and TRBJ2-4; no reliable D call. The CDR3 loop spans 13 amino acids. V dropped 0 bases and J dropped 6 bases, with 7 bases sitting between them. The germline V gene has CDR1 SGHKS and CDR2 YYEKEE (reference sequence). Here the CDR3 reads CASSLDWLNIQYF. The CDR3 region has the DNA TGTGCCAGCAGCTTGGACTGGCTAAACATTCAGTACTTC.

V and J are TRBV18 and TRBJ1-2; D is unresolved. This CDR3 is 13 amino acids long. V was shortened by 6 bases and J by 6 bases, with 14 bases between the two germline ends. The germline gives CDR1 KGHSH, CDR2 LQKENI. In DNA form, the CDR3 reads TGTGCCAGCTCCCTGGACCGCCGCGATGGCTACACCTTC. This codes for CASSLDRRDGYTF.

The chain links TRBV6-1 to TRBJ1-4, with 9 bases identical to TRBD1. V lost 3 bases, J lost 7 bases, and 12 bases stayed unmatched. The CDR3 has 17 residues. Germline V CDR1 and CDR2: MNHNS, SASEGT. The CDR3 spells CASSDAYTGGILEKLFF. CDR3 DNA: TGTGCCAGCAGTGATGCCTACACAGGGGGCATACTTGAAAAACTGTTTTTT.

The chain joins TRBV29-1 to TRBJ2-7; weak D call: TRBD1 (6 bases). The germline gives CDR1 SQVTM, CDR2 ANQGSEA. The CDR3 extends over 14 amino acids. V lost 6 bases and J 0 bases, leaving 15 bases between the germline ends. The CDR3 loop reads CSVAGDKVSYEQYF. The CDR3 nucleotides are TGCAGCGTAGCCGGGGACAAGGTCTCCTACGAGCAGTACTTC.

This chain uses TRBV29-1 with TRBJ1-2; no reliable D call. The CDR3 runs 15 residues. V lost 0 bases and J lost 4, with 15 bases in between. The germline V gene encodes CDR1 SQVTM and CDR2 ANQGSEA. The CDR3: CSVEDHGSVRYGYTF. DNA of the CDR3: TGCAGCGTTGAAGATCACGGGAGCGTTCGCTATGGCTACACCTTC.

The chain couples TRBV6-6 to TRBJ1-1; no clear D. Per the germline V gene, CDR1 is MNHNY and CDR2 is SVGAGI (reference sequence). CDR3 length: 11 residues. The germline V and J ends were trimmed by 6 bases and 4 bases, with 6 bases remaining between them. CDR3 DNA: TGTGCCAGCAGCCCCCTCACTGAAGCTTTCTTT. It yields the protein CASSPLTEAFF.

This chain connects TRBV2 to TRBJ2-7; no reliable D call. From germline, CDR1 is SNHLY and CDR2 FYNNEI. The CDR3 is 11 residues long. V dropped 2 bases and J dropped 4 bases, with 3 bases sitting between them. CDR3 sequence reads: CASSEWYEQYF. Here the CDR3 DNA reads TGTGCCAGCAGTGAATGGTACGAGCAGTACTTC.

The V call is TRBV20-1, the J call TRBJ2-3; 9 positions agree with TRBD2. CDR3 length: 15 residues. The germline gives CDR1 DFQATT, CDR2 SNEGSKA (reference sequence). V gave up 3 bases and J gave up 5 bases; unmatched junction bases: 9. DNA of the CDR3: TGCAGTGCTAGGTCCATAGCGGGAGTGGGAGATACGCAGTATTTT. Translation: CSARSIAGVGDTQYF.

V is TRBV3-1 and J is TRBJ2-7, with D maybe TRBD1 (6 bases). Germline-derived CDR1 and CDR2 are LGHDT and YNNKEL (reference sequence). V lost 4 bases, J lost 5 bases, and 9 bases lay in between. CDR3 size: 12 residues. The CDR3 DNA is TGTGCCAGCAGCCTACAGGGCCACGAGCAGTACTTC. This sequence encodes CASSLQGHEQYF.